These T cell receptor beta chains were read from a single sample in a study of Ad26.COV2.S vaccination and SARS-CoV-2 variants. This table comes from immunoSEQ multiplex PCR, and its TCRdb copy is limited to in-frame clones, with some not included. The repertoire holds about 400,000 clones, about 88% seen once, with under 2% in the top ten. The material was peripheral blood, obtained in a trial of Ad26.COV2.S vaccine versus placebo. These receptors were collected from a person aged 18-60 years who received the Ad26.COV2.S COVID-19 vaccine or a placebo. Both conserved end residues are part of each CDR3. A D gene is named only where the DNA matches it firmly. Not all rows give a size; the values are once, few, many and, for expanded clones, a class.

size: .; J: TRBJ2-1; V: TRBV4-1; D: .; CDR3: CASSQPPTSSLTIDEQFF; DNA: TGCGCCAGCAGCCAACCCCCTACTAGTTCTCTAACAATTGATGAGCAGTTCTTC
size: .; J: TRBJ1-5; V: TRBV19; D: .; CDR3: CASSAFRSNQPQHF; DNA: TGTGCCAGTAGTGCTTTTAGAAGCAATCAGCCCCAGCATTTT
size: .; J: TRBJ2-7; V: TRBV12-3/TRBV12-4; D: TRBD2; CDR3: CASRLSGRGDEYF; DNA: TGTGCCAGCAGGCTGTCGGGACGGGGGGACGAGTACTTC
size: once; J: TRBJ1-5; V: TRBV19; D: .; CDR3: CASSIGGSNQPQHF; DNA: TGTGCCAGTAGTATTGGGGGTAGCAATCAGCCCCAGCATTTT
size: .; J: TRBJ1-2; V: TRBV5-3; D: .; CDR3: CARSLYQIYGYTF; DNA: TGTGCCAGAAGCTTGTACCAGATCTATGGCTACACCTTC
size: .; J: TRBJ2-4; V: TRBV5-4; D: .; CDR3: CASSPDSPKNIQYF; DNA: TGTGCCAGCAGCCCGGACAGCCCGAAAAACATTCAGTACTTC
size: .; J: TRBJ1-2; V: TRBV7-2; D: TRBD1; CDR3: CASSFRGGDYGYTF; DNA: TGTGCCAGCAGCTTCAGAGGGGGCGACTATGGCTACACCTTC
size: .; J: TRBJ2-5; V: TRBV30; D: .; CDR3: CASAEGRETQYF; DNA: TGTGCGTCGGCAGAGGGGCGCGAGACCCAGTACTTC
size: .; J: TRBJ1-5; V: TRBV6-5; D: TRBD1; CDR3: CASSLQGRNQPQHF; DNA: TGTGCCAGCAGCCTACAGGGGCGTAATCAGCCCCAGCATTTT
size: .; J: TRBJ2-1; V: TRBV19; D: .; CDR3: CASSMRGLVRNEQFF; DNA: TGTGCCAGTAGTATGCGGGGGCTGGTTAGAAATGAGCAGTTCTTC
size: once; J: TRBJ1-5; V: TRBV6-5; D: .; CDR3: CASSREGGSNQPQHF; DNA: TGTGCCAGCAGCCGAGAGGGGGGTAGCAATCAGCCCCAGCATTTT
size: .; J: TRBJ2-1; V: TRBV11-3; D: TRBD2; CDR3: CASSLGSRSGILNEQFF; DNA: TGTGCCAGCAGCTTAGGATCTCGGAGCGGGATTTTAAATGAGCAGTTCTTC
size: .; J: TRBJ2-1; V: TRBV5-4; D: TRBD2; CDR3: CASSLFGTSVYNEQFF; DNA: TGTGCCAGCAGCTTGTTTGGGACTAGCGTCTACAATGAGCAGTTCTTC
size: .; J: TRBJ2-3; V: TRBV2; D: TRBD1; CDR3: CASSRDRGTDTQYF; DNA: TGTGCCAGCAGTCGGGACAGGGGTACAGATACGCAGTATTTT
size: .; J: TRBJ1-3; V: TRBV28; D: .; CDR3: CASSSTGSGNTIYF; DNA: TGTGCCAGCAGCTCCACAGGGTCTGGAAACACCATATATTTT
size: .; J: TRBJ1-4; V: TRBV27; D: TRBD1; CDR3: CASGNRGLANEKLFF; DNA: TGTGCCAGCGGCAACAGGGGGCTTGCTAATGAAAAACTGTTTTTT
size: .; J: TRBJ2-3; V: TRBV5-4; D: TRBD2; CDR3: CASSPTSGSWDTQYF; DNA: TGTGCCAGCAGTCCGACTAGCGGGAGTTGGGATACGCAGTATTTT
size: few; J: TRBJ1-6; V: TRBV27; D: .; CDR3: CASGWDDSYNSPLHF; DNA: TGTGCCAGCGGATGGGACGATAGCTATAATTCACCCCTCCACTTT
size: .; J: TRBJ2-7; V: TRBV6-6; D: TRBD1; CDR3: CASSGTGGHEQYF; DNA: TGTGCCAGCAGCGGGACAGGGGGCCACGAGCAGTACTTC
size: once; J: TRBJ2-3; V: TRBV7-8; D: .; CDR3: CASSLGGVTDTQYF; DNA: TGTGCCAGCAGCTTAGGGGGAGTCACAGATACGCAGTATTTT
size: .; J: TRBJ1-3; V: TRBV6-5; D: .; CDR3: CASSPFGLSGNTIYF; DNA: TGTGCCAGCAGTCCTTTCGGGCTCTCTGGAAACACCATATATTTT
size: .; J: TRBJ2-1; V: TRBV4-2; D: TRBD2; CDR3: CASSGPSGTPSNEQFF; DNA: TGTGCCAGCAGCGGCCCTAGCGGGACCCCTTCCAATGAGCAGTTCTTC
size: .; J: TRBJ2-2; V: TRBV5-1; D: .; CDR3: CASMGRVGTGELFF; DNA: TGCGCCAGCATGGGGAGAGTAGGCACCGGGGAGCTGTTTTTT
size: few; J: TRBJ2-7; V: TRBV30; D: TRBD1; CDR3: CAWSAGTGVYEQYF; DNA: TGTGCCTGGAGTGCCGGGACAGGGGTCTACGAGCAGTACTTC
size: .; J: TRBJ1-3; V: TRBV2; D: .; CDR3: CASRQDSGNTIYF; DNA: TGTGCCAGCAGACAGGACTCTGGAAACACCATATATTTT
size: .; J: TRBJ2-1; V: TRBV15; D: TRBD2; CDR3: CATSRGLAGGSTRFF; DNA: TGTGCCACCAGCAGAGGACTAGCGGGAGGCTCCACCAGGTTCTTC
size: once; J: TRBJ1-1; V: TRBV11-3; D: .; CDR3: CASSLVDGVNTEAFF; DNA: TGTGCCAGCAGCTTAGTGGATGGGGTGAACACTGAAGCTTTCTTT
size: .; J: TRBJ1-5; V: TRBV2; D: .; CDR3: CASSELGSNQPQHF; DNA: TGTGCCAGCAGTGAATTGGGAAGCAATCAGCCCCAGCATTTT
size: .; J: TRBJ2-3; V: TRBV7-9; D: .; CDR3: CASSVQGEAGFAQYF; DNA: TGTGCCAGCAGCGTCCAGGGTGAGGCGGGGTTTGCGCAGTATTTT
size: .; J: TRBJ2-3; V: TRBV6-2/TRBV6-3; D: .; CDR3: CASSPGLGHTDTQYF; DNA: TGTGCCAGCAGTCCGGGACTGGGCCACACAGATACGCAGTATTTT
size: .; J: TRBJ2-2; V: TRBV5-1; D: TRBD1; CDR3: CASTGGVNGELFF; DNA: TGCGCCAGCACAGGGGGCGTGAACGGGGAGCTGTTTTTT
size: .; J: TRBJ2-1; V: TRBV30; D: .; CDR3: CACDQGYNEQFF; DNA: TGTGCCTGTGATCAGGGGTACAATGAGCAGTTCTTC
size: .; J: TRBJ1-1; V: TRBV5-1; D: .; CDR3: CASSLSSANTEAFF; DNA: TGCGCCAGCAGCTTGTCGTCAGCGAACACTGAAGCTTTCTTT
size: .; J: TRBJ2-7; V: TRBV30; D: .; CDR3: CAWDLPPGEQYF; DNA: TGTGCCTGGGACCTCCCCCCCGGAGAGCAGTACTTC
size: .; J: TRBJ1-2; V: TRBV4-3; D: .; CDR3: CASSQGVTERYGYTF; DNA: TGCGCCAGCAGCCAAGGAGTGACAGAACGCTATGGCTACACCTTC
size: .; J: TRBJ2-2; V: TRBV7-3; D: TRBD2; CDR3: CASSPLAVDTGELFF; DNA: TGTGCCAGCAGCCCCCTAGCGGTAGACACCGGGGAGCTGTTTTTT
size: .; J: TRBJ2-7; V: TRBV12-3/TRBV12-4; D: .; CDR3: CASSPGPYEQYF; DNA: TGTGCCAGCAGTCCGGGACCTTACGAGCAGTACTTC
size: .; J: TRBJ1-2; V: TRBV19; D: .; CDR3: CASSPRTHLLNYGYTF; DNA: TGTGCCAGTAGTCCAAGGACCCACCTCCTAAACTATGGCTACACCTTC
size: .; J: TRBJ2-2; V: TRBV30; D: .; CDR3: CAWSKATGELFF; DNA: TGTGCCTGGAGCAAGGCCACCGGGGAGCTGTTTTTT
size: .; J: TRBJ1-1; V: TRBV10-2; D: .; CDR3: CASSGGHYTEAFF; DNA: TGCGCCAGCTCTGGAGGGCATTACACTGAAGCTTTCTTT
size: .; J: TRBJ2-1; V: TRBV27; D: TRBD1; CDR3: CASSTTGGAYNEQFF; DNA: TGTGCCAGCAGTACGACAGGGGGTGCGTACAATGAGCAGTTCTTC
size: .; J: TRBJ2-5; V: TRBV10-3; D: .; CDR3: CAISESGRGQETQYF; DNA: TGTGCCATCAGTGAGTCGGGCCGGGGGCAAGAGACCCAGTACTTC